Listed below are T cell receptor beta chains from one sample, sequenced in a study of cytomegalovirus exposure and HLA in healthy donors. The method was immunoSEQ multiplex PCR; TCRdb's version includes in-frame clones alone and lacks a portion of them. Of around 180,000 clones listed, around 87% were seen once; the top ten hold roughly 1.7%. The source material was PBMCs. Every receptor here comes from a young woman in good health and CMV-seronegative. Both conserved end residues are part of each CDR3. Clone size is stated in some rows and not others, as once, few, many or a class when expanded.

CDR3,J,length,size,V
CASSQDRDQPQHF,TRBJ1-5,13,few,TRBV2
CASGRRGVGYGYTF,TRBJ1-2,14,-,TRBV7-9
CASSRDTNYGYTF,TRBJ1-2,13,once,TRBV19
CASSLSPVADTQYF,TRBJ2-3,14,-,TRBV7-2
CASSSTGTVNSPLHF,TRBJ1-6,15,-,TRBV11-2
CASSMGTSGNDEQFF,TRBJ2-1,15,-,TRBV19
CASSYSFRQGYGYTF,TRBJ1-2,15,-,TRBV6-5
CSVEVPSGSYEQYF,TRBJ2-7,14,once,TRBV29-1
CASSQDGGSGNTIYF,TRBJ1-3,15,few,TRBV4-1
CAISERAGGSYEQYF,TRBJ2-7,15,-,TRBV10-3
CAWSVRVAGGNEQFF,TRBJ2-1,15,-,TRBV30
CASRELGQGAYGYTF,TRBJ1-2,15,-,TRBV6-1
CASSYSGRGNYGYTF,TRBJ1-2,15,-,TRBV6-5
CASSIETGVSSPLHF,TRBJ1-6,15,-,TRBV19
CASSLPDREDSNQPQHF,TRBJ1-5,17,-,TRBV28
CASSLGTGDTGELFF,TRBJ2-2,15,-,TRBV5-8
CASSPPVDNEQFF,TRBJ2-1,13,-,TRBV7-9
CASSPNTPDGNEQFF,TRBJ2-1,15,-,TRBV5-1